The clone carrying this T cell receptor (beta chain) was seen many times. This sample was included in a study of T-cell memory formation after mild COVID-19. The CDR3 covers 12 residues. Trimming shortened V by 6 bases and J by 7 bases, and 10 bases separated the two germline ends. TCRdb re-called the 5' RACE reads with MiXCR, one entry per CDR3 protein. The profile shows about 300,000 distinct CDR3 sequences, approximately 19% of them singletons. The chain carries TRBV12-3 or TRBV12-4 and TRBJ2-1; D may be TRBD1 (6 bases). The TCR sequence derives from a man aged 18 to 35 who had mild COVID-19 (a few samples of this study predate the infection). Cell type and time point are not known. Specimen: PBMCs or a T cell subset sorted from them (not recorded which). CDR3 sequence reads: CASSNTGNEQFF. The CDR3 bases are TGTGCCAGCAGCAACACAGGGAATGAGCAGTTCTTC.